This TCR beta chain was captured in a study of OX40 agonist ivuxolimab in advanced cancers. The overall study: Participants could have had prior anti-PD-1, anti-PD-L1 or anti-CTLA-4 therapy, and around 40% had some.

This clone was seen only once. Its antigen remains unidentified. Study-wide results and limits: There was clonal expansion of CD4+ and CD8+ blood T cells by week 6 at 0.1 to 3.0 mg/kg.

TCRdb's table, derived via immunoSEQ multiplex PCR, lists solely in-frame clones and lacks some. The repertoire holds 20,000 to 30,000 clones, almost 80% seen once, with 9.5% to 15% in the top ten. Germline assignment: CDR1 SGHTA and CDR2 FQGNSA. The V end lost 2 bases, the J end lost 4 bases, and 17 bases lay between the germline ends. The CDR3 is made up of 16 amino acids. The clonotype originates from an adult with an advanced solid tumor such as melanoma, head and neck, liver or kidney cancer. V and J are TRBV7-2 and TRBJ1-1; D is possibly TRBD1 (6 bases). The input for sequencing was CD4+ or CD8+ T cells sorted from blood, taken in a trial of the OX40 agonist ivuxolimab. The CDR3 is CASSLSWGGPGTEAFF. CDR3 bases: TGTGCCAGCAGCTTATCATGGGGGGGGCCCGGCACTGAAGCTTTCTTT.